The following is a T cell receptor beta chain sequence with its context. Antigen unknown. Specified time point: persistent/refractory GD, antithyroid drugs over 5 years with positive TRAb. RNA from PBMCs was the source of the TCR library. Both iRepertoire HTBI primers and Arm-PCR of CDR3 regions were used to build the TCR beta libraries. TCRdb reanalysed the multiplex PCR reads using MiXCR and keeps one entry per CDR3 protein. The sample lists roughly 700,000 distinct CDR3 sequences; around 30% were seen once. CDR1 is LNHNV and CDR2 is YYDKDF in the germline V gene (reference sequence). The CDR3 contains 14 residues. V was clipped by 0 bases and J by 5 bases, with 10 bases between them. The sample comes from a study of regulatory T cells in long-lasting Graves disease. General study findings and limits: Examination was confined to peripheral blood, excluding thyroid tissue. Persistent disease preferred TRBV28, TRBJ1-2 and TRBJ2-5. Lower TCR diversity characterized persistent Graves' patients relative to newly diagnosed patients.

The clonotype comes from a female donor with Graves disease. The V gene is TRBV15, the J gene TRBJ1-2; D remains ambiguous. Material: peripheral blood mononuclear cells (PBMCs), obtained when the disease was refractory, from a patient treated with antithyroid drugs. This CDR3 is CATSREDNYYGYTF. In DNA, the CDR3 is TGTGCCACCAGCAGAGAAGACAATTATTATGGCTACACCTTC.